These T cell receptor beta chains were read from a single sample in a study of response to subunit inactivated influenza vaccine. TCRdb analysed the RT-PCR reads with MiXCR anew, one entry per CDR3 protein. The data show 500,000 to 600,000 distinct CDR3 sequences, 11% to 15% seen once. Here the sequenced sample was PBMCs from blood, taken roughly 12 days after vaccination. Receptor source: a man between 45 and 60 years old who received an inactivated influenza vaccine. Both conserved end residues are part of each CDR3. The D gene is left open where the match is weak. The listing skips clone size in some rows; elsewhere it reads once, few, many or a size class.

cdr3_aa,cdr3_nt,clone_size,v_call,d_call,cdr3_length,j_call
CASSRTGGSYTQYF,TGTGCCAGCAGCCGGACAGGGGGCTCTTATACGCAGTATTTT,-,TRBV14,TRBD1,14,TRBJ2-3
CASSLRGQNTGELFF,TGTGCCAGCAGTTTACGGGGGCAGAACACCGGGGAGCTGTTTTTT,many,TRBV12-3/TRBV12-4,-,15,TRBJ2-2
CAISEGAENSPLHF,TGTGCCATCAGTGAGGGTGCAGAAAATTCACCCCTCCACTTT,-,TRBV10-3,-,14,TRBJ1-6
CASSDSGGTEAFF,TGTGCCAGCAGCGACTCAGGGGGCACTGAAGCTTTCTTT,-,TRBV7-9,TRBD1,13,TRBJ1-1
CATSDSLYNEQFF,TGTGCCACCAGTGATTCTTTATACAATGAGCAGTTCTTC,-,TRBV24-1,-,13,TRBJ2-1
CASSRYRGLEQFF,TGTGCCAGCAGTCGTTACAGGGGGCTGGAGCAGTTCTTC,-,TRBV6-1,TRBD1,13,TRBJ2-1
CSARRQGLTEAFF,TGCAGTGCTAGACGACAGGGGCTCACTGAAGCTTTCTTT,-,TRBV20-1,TRBD1,13,TRBJ1-1
CASSLGQALAKNIQYF,TGCGCCAGCAGCTTGGGGCAGGCGCTAGCCAAAAACATTCAGTACTTC,few,TRBV5-1,-,16,TRBJ2-4
CASSRDREAGELFF,TGCGCCAGCAGTCGCGACAGGGAGGCCGGGGAGCTGTTTTTT,few,TRBV5-1,-,14,TRBJ2-2
CASSRDRNIQYF,TGTGCCAGCAGCCGAGACCGCAACATTCAGTACTTC,many,TRBV3-1,-,12,TRBJ2-4
CASSYWPSGGAGQETQYF,TGTGCCAGCAGTTACTGGCCTAGCGGGGGAGCCGGCCAAGAGACCCAGTACTTC,few,TRBV6-5,TRBD2,18,TRBJ2-5
CATSRDTEGDFNSGANVLTF,TGTGCCACCAGCAGAGACACGGAGGGGGACTTCAACTCTGGGGCCAACGTCCTGACTTTC,-,TRBV15,-,20,TRBJ2-6
CASSPVQTATNEKLFF,TGTGCCAGCTCACCCGTACAGACTGCAACTAATGAAAAACTGTTTTTT,few,TRBV18,-,16,TRBJ1-4
CAISPGLLPYNEQFF,TGTGCCATCAGCCCCGGGCTCTTACCCTACAATGAGCAGTTCTTC,-,TRBV10-3,-,15,TRBJ2-1
CASTFQDRVGSPLHF,TGTGCCAGCACCTTCCAGGACAGGGTTGGCTCACCCCTCCACTTT,-,TRBV28,TRBD1,15,TRBJ1-6
CASSSDRDVTDTQYF,TGTGCCAGCAGCTCAGACAGGGATGTCACAGATACGCAGTATTTT,few,TRBV9,TRBD1,15,TRBJ2-3
CASSFPGLAHSEQFF,TGTGCCAGCAGCTTCCCGGGACTAGCCCACAGTGAGCAGTTCTTC,few,TRBV12-3/TRBV12-4,TRBD2,15,TRBJ2-1
CSARPLNRQDNSPLHF,TGCAGTGCTAGACCACTTAATAGACAGGATAATTCACCCCTCCACTTT,-,TRBV20-1,-,16,TRBJ1-6
CASSQLSGRTYNEQFF,TGTGCCAGCAGTCAACTGAGCGGGAGGACCTACAATGAGCAGTTCTTC,-,TRBV28,TRBD2,16,TRBJ2-1
CASSRTSGRAGQFF,TGTGCCAGCAGCAGGACTAGCGGGAGGGCCGGGCAGTTCTTC,-,TRBV7-2,TRBD2,14,TRBJ2-1
CASSFFSSGGSYEQYF,TGTGCCAGCAGCTTCTTCTCATCCGGCGGTTCCTACGAGCAGTACTTC,-,TRBV7-6,-,16,TRBJ2-7
CASSHTSPPGNEQFF,TGTGCCAGCAGCCACACGAGTCCCCCGGGGAATGAGCAGTTCTTC,-,TRBV7-9,-,15,TRBJ2-1
CSARDRGAGNAGELFF,TGCAGTGCTAGAGATCGGGGGGCAGGGAACGCCGGGGAGCTGTTTTTT,-,TRBV20-1,-,16,TRBJ2-2
CASTWGPVTYNSPLHF,TGTGCCAGCACTTGGGGACCGGTGACCTATAATTCACCCCTCCACTTT,few,TRBV5-8,-,16,TRBJ1-6
CASSLWTSGPYEQYF,TGCGCCAGCAGCTTGTGGACTAGTGGGCCCTACGAGCAGTACTTC,few,TRBV5-1,TRBD2,15,TRBJ2-7
CASSDLPENTEAFF,TGTGCCAGCAGCGATTTACCAGAGAACACTGAAGCTTTCTTT,many,TRBV7-9,-,14,TRBJ1-1
CASSQGLAGARSPYEQYF,TGCGCCAGCAGCCAAGGACTAGCGGGAGCCCGGTCTCCCTACGAGCAGTACTTC,-,TRBV5-1,TRBD2,18,TRBJ2-7
CATSRTKGTGANSPLHF,TGTGCCACCAGCAGAACCAAAGGGACAGGGGCGAATTCACCCCTCCACTTT,-,TRBV15,TRBD1,17,TRBJ1-6
CSVVLSSSSTDTQYF,TGCAGCGTTGTGTTATCGTCCAGTAGCACAGATACGCAGTATTTT,-,TRBV29-1,-,15,TRBJ2-3
CASSLDGGSSYEQYF,TGTGCCAGCAGCTTAGATGGGGGTTCCTCCTACGAGCAGTACTTC,-,TRBV7-2,-,15,TRBJ2-7
CSARAETSSYEQYF,TGCAGTGCTAGAGCCGAGACTAGCTCCTACGAGCAGTACTTC,-,TRBV20-1,-,14,TRBJ2-7
CSARGGQETQYF,TGCAGTGCCCGGGGAGGCCAAGAGACCCAGTACTTC,many,TRBV20-1,-,12,TRBJ2-5
CSARVGTRNYNEQFF,TGCAGTGCTAGAGTCGGTACTAGAAACTACAATGAGCAGTTCTTC,few,TRBV20-1,-,15,TRBJ2-1
CASSLGTANSPLHF,TGTGCCAGCAGCCTCGGGACAGCTAATTCACCCCTCCACTTT,few,TRBV5-5,TRBD1,14,TRBJ1-6
CASGKGSSYNSPLHF,TGTGCCAGCGGGAAGGGGAGCTCCTATAATTCACCCCTCCACTTT,few,TRBV7-9,-,15,TRBJ1-6
CASSVSQGRGSGANVLTF,TGTGCCAGCAGCGTCTCCCAAGGTCGGGGCTCTGGGGCCAACGTCCTGACTTTC,-,TRBV9,-,18,TRBJ2-6
CASSQDLSSGRGETQYF,TGTGCCAGCAGCCAAGATCTAAGTAGCGGGAGGGGGGAGACCCAGTACTTC,-,TRBV4-2,TRBD2,17,TRBJ2-5
CASSQEEGQGHEQYF,TGCGCCAGCAGCCAAGAGGAGGGACAGGGCCACGAGCAGTACTTC,few,TRBV4-3,TRBD1,15,TRBJ2-7
CASSQDSGQPSYEQYF,TGCGCCAGCAGCCAAGATAGTGGGCAGCCTTCCTACGAGCAGTACTTC,few,TRBV4-3,-,16,TRBJ2-7
CASSLDVLGLPNEQFF,TGTGCCAGCAGCTTAGATGTTCTAGGGTTGCCGAATGAGCAGTTCTTC,-,TRBV7-6,-,16,TRBJ2-1
CASSYPTSGRSIEDEQFF,TGTGCCAGCAGCTACCCGACTAGCGGGAGGAGTATAGAGGATGAGCAGTTCTTC,few,TRBV11-1,TRBD2,18,TRBJ2-1
CAWGALITGELFF,TGTGCCTGGGGTGCCTTGATCACCGGGGAGCTGTTTTTT,once,TRBV30,-,13,TRBJ2-2
CSAEPRDRYTDTQYF,TGCAGTGCTGAACCCCGGGACAGATACACAGATACGCAGTATTTT,-,TRBV20-1,TRBD1,15,TRBJ2-3
CSARGLAGSDEQFF,TGCAGTGCTAGAGGACTAGCGGGATCCGATGAGCAGTTCTTC,-,TRBV20-1,TRBD2,14,TRBJ2-1
CASSFWGSAKNIQYF,TGTGCCAGCAGCTTCTGGGGGTCAGCCAAAAACATTCAGTACTTC,-,TRBV5-6,-,15,TRBJ2-4
CASSLSTSGHNEQFF,TGTGCCAGCAGCTTAAGCACTAGCGGGCACAATGAGCAGTTCTTC,few,TRBV7-3,TRBD2,15,TRBJ2-1
CASSQDSVTGANEQYF,TGTGCCAGCAGCCAAGACTCGGTGACAGGGGCCAACGAGCAGTACTTC,once,TRBV3-1,TRBD1,16,TRBJ2-7
CASSQGEWGSTDTQYF,TGCGCCAGCAGCCAAGGAGAATGGGGTAGCACAGATACGCAGTATTTT,-,TRBV4-1,-,16,TRBJ2-3
CASSTNIRDRYYGYTF,TGTGCCAGCAGTACTAATATCCGGGACAGGTACTATGGCTACACCTTC,-,TRBV28,TRBD1,16,TRBJ1-2
CASSLGRYTPPLHF,TGTGCCAGCAGCTTGGGCAGGTACACACCACCCCTCCACTTT,few,TRBV5-5,-,14,TRBJ1-6
CASTRQGRNYGYTF,TGTGCCAGCACCAGACAGGGGAGGAACTATGGCTACACCTTC,few,TRBV28,TRBD1,14,TRBJ1-2
CASSSQSIGELFF,TGTGCCAGCAGCTCTCAATCTATCGGGGAGCTGTTTTTT,-,TRBV7-9,-,13,TRBJ2-2
CATRQLTWGGELFF,TGTGCCACCCGACAGTTGACTTGGGGCGGGGAGCTGTTTTTT,many,TRBV15,-,14,TRBJ2-2
CAWSLDSYGYTF,TGTGCCTGGAGTCTCGACAGCTATGGCTACACCTTC,-,TRBV30,-,12,TRBJ1-2